This T cell receptor beta chain was sequenced in a study of blood T cell repertoires in COVID-19. Recovery meant two consecutive negative NP/OP PCR tests, professional clearance, or resolved symptoms. This CDR3 is built from 14 residues. Looked up from germline, CDR1 is MDHEN and CDR2 is SYDVKM. The V gene lost 2 bases and the J gene lost 2 bases, with 6 bases spanning the gap. The assay was immunoSEQ multiplex PCR, and TCRdb's table has in-frame clones only and misses some. The sample shows around 220,000 clones, 65% to 85% of them seen only once. V gene TRBV28 combines with J gene TRBJ2-2; no reliable D call. Sequencing was performed on PBMCs or T cells enriched from blood (not recorded which). The receptor was derived from a woman in her thirties or forties who had recovered from COVID-19. CDR3 DNA: TGTGCCAGCAGTTTAAGCCCCAACACCGGGGAGCTGTTTTTT. This sequence encodes CASSLSPNTGELFF.